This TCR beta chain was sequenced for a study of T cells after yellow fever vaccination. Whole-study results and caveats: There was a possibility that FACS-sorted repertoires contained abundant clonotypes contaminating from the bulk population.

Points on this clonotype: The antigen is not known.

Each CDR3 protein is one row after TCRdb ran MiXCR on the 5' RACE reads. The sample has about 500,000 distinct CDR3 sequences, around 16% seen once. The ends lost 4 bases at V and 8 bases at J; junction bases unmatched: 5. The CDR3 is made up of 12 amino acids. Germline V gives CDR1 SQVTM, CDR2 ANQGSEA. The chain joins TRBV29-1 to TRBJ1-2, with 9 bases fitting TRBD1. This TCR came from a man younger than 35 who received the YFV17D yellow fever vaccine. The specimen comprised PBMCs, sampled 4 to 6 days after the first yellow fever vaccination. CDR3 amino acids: CSVVQGAEGYTF. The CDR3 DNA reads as TGCAGCGTTGTACAGGGGGCGGAAGGCTACACCTTC.